This TCR beta chain originates from a study of OX40 agonist ivuxolimab in advanced cancers. Across the whole study: Ivuxolimab is a fully human IgG2 antibody that activates OX40 (CD134). The dose-escalation cohort was approximately 80% male, with a mean age of around 60 years, ranging about 20 to 79. Patients were treated with intravenous ivuxolimab, dosed at 0.01 to 10 mg/kg and infused every 2 weeks. Partial responses were recorded for three patients, including one with hepatocellular carcinoma and two with cutaneous melanoma.

TCRdb's table, derived via immunoSEQ multiplex PCR, lists solely in-frame clones and lacks some. The sample includes about 49,000 clones, 84% seen only once; the top ten take roughly 1.7%. This CDR3 comprises 15 residues. The V gene lost 4 bases and the J gene lost 5 bases, with 14 bases spanning the gap. Germline CDR1 reads MDHEN; CDR2 reads SYDVKM. The gene calls are TRBV28 and TRBJ1-4; no firm D call. The sample in question was CD4+ or CD8+ T cells sorted from blood, obtained in a trial of the OX40 agonist ivuxolimab. The receptor comes from an adult with an advanced solid tumor such as melanoma, head and neck, liver or kidney cancer. Here the CDR3 DNA reads TGTGCCAGCAGTTCGGGAGGAGACGTGAATGAAAAACTGTTTTTT. Translation: CASSSGGDVNEKLFF.